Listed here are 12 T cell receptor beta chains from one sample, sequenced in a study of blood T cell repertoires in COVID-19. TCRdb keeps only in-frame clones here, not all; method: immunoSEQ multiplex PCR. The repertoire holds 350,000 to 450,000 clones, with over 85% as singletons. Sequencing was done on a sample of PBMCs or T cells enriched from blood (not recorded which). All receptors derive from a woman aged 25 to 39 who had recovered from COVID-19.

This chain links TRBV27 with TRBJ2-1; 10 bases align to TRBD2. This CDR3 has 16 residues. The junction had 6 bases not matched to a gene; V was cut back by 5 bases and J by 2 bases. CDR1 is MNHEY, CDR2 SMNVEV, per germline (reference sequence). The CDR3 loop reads CASSPLLAGAYNEQFF. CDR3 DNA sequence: TGTGCCAGCAGTCCTCTTCTAGCGGGGGCCTACAATGAGCAGTTCTTC.

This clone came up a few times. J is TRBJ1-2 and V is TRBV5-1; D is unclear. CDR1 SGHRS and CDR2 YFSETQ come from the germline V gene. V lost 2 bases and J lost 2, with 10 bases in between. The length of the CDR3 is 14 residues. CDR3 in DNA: TGCGCCAGCAGCTTAGATACCGCGAACTATGGCTACACCTTC. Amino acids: CASSLDTANYGYTF.

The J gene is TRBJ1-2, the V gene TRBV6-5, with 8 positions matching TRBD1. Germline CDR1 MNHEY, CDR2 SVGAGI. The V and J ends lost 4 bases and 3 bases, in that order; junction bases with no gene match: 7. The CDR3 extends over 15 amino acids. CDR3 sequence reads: CASSSVTGEDYGYTF. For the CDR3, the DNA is TGTGCCAGCAGTTCCGTGACAGGGGAAGACTATGGCTACACCTTC.

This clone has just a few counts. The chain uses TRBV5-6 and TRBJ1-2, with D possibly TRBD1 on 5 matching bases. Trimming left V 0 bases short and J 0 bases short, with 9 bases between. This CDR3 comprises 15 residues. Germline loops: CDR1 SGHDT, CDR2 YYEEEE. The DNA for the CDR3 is TGTGCCAGCAGCTTGGCCAGGGTAGCTAACTATGGCTACACCTTC. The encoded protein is CASSLARVANYGYTF.

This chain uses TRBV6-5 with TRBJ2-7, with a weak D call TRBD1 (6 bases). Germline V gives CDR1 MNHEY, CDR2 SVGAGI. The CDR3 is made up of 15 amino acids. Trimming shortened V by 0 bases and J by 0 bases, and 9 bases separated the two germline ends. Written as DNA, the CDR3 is TGTGCCAGCAGTTACTCCGGGACAAGCTCCTACGAGCAGTACTTC. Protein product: CASSYSGTSSYEQYF.

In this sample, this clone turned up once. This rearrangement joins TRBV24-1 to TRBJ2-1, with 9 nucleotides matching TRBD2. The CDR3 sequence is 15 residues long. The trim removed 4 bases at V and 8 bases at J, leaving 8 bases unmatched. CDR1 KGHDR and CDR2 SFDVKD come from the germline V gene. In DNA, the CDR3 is TGTGCCACCAGTGACCCGGGACTAGCTCGCGATGAGCAGTTCTTC. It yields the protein CATSDPGLARDEQFF.

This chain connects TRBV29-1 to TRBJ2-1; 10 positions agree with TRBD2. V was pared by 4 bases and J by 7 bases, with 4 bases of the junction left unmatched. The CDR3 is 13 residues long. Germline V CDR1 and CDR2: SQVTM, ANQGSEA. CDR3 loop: CSVVSSGSNEQFF. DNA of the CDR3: TGCAGCGTTGTGTCTAGCGGGAGTAATGAGCAGTTCTTC.

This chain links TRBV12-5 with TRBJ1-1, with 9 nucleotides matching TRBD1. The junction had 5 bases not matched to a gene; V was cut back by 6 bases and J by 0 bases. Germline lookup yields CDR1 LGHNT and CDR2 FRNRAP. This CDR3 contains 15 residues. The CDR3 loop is CASGQTGGMNTEAFF. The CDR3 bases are TGTGCTAGTGGACAAACAGGGGGCATGAACACTGAAGCTTTCTTT.

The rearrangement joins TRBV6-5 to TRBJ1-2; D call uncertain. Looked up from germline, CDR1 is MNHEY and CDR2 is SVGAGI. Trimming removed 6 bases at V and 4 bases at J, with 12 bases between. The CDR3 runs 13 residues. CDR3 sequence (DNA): TGTGCCAGCAGGCCGGTCGGTCTCTATGGCTACACCTTC. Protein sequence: CASRPVGLYGYTF.

The CDR3 DNA reads TGTGCCAGCAGCCCCGGGACAGGCTTTACTAATGAAAAACTGTTTTTT. The encoded protein is CASSPGTGFTNEKLFF. The V gene is TRBV7-2, the J gene TRBJ1-4; the match to TRBD1 covers 8 bases. The CDR3 contains 16 residues. Per the germline V gene, CDR1 is SGHTA and CDR2 is FQGNSA. The J segment lost 2 bases and the V segment lost 5 bases, leaving 7 bases of the junction unmatched.

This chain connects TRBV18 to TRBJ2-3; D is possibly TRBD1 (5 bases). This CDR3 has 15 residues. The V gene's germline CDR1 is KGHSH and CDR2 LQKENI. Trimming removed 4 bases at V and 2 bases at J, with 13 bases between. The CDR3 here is CASSRDRINTDTQYF. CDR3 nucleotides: TGTGCCAGCTCACGAGACAGAATCAACACAGATACGCAGTATTTT.

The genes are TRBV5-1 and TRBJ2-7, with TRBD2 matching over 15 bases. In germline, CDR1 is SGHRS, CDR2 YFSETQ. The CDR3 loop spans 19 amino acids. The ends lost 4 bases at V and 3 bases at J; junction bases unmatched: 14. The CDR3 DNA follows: TGCGCCAGCAGCGTTACTATTGGGACTAGCGGGAGGACCGACTACGAGCAGTACTTC. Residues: CASSVTIGTSGRTDYEQYF.